The sequence of this TCR beta chain was determined in a study of T cell clones after liver transplantation. In the study overall: Until 12-24 months post-transplant, subjects got standard immunosuppression and no induction. Study findings and constraints: Post-transplant time points were not standardized, so conclusions are preliminary.

This table comes from immunoSEQ multiplex PCR, and its TCRdb copy is limited to in-frame clones, with some not included. The table records around 110,000 clones, over 75% of them present only once. The CDR3 loop spans 16 amino acids. The germline V gene has CDR1 WSHSY and CDR2 SAAADI. The V gene lost 3 bases and the J gene lost 0 bases, with 12 bases spanning the gap. Regarding this clone: Its antigen remains unidentified.

This receptor was taken from a human patient who received a liver transplant. The graft donor may have given rise to some T cells. This sequence joins TRBV10-2 and TRBJ1-3, with D hard to call. The sample consisted of CD4+ T cells from blood, taken 12 months after liver transplant. The CDR3 protein is CASSDWKTTSGNTIYF. In nucleotides, the CDR3 is TGCGCCAGCAGTGATTGGAAAACCACCTCTGGAAACACCATATATTTT.